This T cell receptor beta chain was captured in a study of T cell changes during pregnancy in multiple sclerosis. The CDR3 has 10 residues. Germline V lookup: CDR1 MNHNS, CDR2 SASEGT. The V end was cut by 8 bases, the J end by 7 bases, with 9 bases between. Libraries were prepared by immunoSEQ multiplex PCR; TCRdb keeps only in-frame clonotypes and omits some of them. The profile shows tens of thousands of clones, roughly 90% of them singletons. The clonotype originates from a female donor with multiple sclerosis, enrolled in a pregnancy study. This specimen consisted of peripheral blood, obtained before pregnancy. The chain carries TRBV6-1 and TRBJ2-7; maybe TRBD2 (5 bases). DNA for the CDR3: TGTGCCAGCGGGCGGAGGGAGCAGTACTTC. Translating gives CASGRREQYF.